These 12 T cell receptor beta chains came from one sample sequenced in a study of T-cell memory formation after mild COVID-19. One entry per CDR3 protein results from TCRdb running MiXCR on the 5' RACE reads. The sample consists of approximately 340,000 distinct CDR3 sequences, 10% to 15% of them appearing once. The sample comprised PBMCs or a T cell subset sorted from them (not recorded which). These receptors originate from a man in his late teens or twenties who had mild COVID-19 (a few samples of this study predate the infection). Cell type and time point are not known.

CDR3 region: CASTRGGDGEAFF. Written as DNA, the CDR3 is TGTGCCAGCACCCGGGGCGGGGACGGTGAAGCTTTCTTT. The chain employs TRBV7-2 and TRBJ1-1, with D tentatively TRBD1 (5 bases). The V end lost 7 bases, the J end lost 7 bases, and 16 bases lay between the germline ends. The CDR3 sequence is 13 residues long. Germline V CDR1 and CDR2: SGHTA, FQGNSA.

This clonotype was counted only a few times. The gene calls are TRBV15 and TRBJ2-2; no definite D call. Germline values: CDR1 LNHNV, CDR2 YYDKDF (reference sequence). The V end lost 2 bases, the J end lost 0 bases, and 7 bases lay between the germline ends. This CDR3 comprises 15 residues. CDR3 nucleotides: TGTGCCACCAGCAGACAGACTCCGAACACCGGGGAGCTGTTTTTT. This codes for CATSRQTPNTGELFF.

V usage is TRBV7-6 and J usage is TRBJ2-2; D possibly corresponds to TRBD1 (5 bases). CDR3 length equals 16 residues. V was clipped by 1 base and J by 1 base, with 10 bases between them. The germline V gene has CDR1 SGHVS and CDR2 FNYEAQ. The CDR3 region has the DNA TGTGCCAGCAGCTTAGGGCAGGGTAGGAACACCGGGGAGCTGTTTTTT. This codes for CASSLGQGRNTGELFF.

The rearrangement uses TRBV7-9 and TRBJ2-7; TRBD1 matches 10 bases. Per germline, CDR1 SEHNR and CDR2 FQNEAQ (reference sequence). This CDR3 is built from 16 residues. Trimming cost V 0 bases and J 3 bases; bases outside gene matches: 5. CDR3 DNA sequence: TGTGCCAGCAGCTTAGCGATAGGACAGGGGGACTACGAGCAGTACTTC. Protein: CASSLAIGQGDYEQYF.

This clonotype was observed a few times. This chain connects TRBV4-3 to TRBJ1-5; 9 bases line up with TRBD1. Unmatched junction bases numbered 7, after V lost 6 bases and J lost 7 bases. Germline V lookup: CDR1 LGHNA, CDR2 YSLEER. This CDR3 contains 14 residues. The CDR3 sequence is CASSEQGAGQPQHF. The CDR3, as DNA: TGCGCCAGCAGTGAACAGGGGGCCGGCCAGCCCCAGCATTTT.

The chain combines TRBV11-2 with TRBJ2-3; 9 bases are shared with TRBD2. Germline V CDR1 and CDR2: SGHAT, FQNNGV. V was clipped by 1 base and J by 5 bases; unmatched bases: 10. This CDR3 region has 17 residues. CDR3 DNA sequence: TGTGCCAGCAGCTTAGTTCCGTTTCTAGCGGGGTTAGATACGCAGTATTTT. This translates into CASSLVPFLAGLDTQYF.

CDR3 in DNA: TGCGCCAGCAGTCCTACAGGGGGTCGCAATCAGCCCCAGCATTTT. It encodes CASSPTGGRNQPQHF. The chain employs TRBV4-1 and TRBJ1-5; 8 bases are a match to TRBD1. The trim removed 6 bases at V and 2 bases at J, leaving 6 bases unmatched. The V gene's germline CDR1 is MGHRA and CDR2 YSYEKL. The CDR3 consists of 15 residues.

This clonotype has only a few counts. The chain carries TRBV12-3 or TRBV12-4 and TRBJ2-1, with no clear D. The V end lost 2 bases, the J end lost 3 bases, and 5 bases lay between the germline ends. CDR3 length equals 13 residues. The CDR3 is CASSLTHYNEQFF. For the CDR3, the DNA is TGTGCCAGCAGTTTAACCCACTACAATGAGCAGTTCTTC.

The CDR3 region is CASRAPGGTDTQYF. CDR3 DNA: TGCGCCAGCCGGGCCCCCGGTGGCACAGATACGCAGTATTTT. This chain uses TRBV5-1 with TRBJ2-3; D is undetermined. The CDR3 consists of 14 residues. Germline V CDR1 and CDR2: SGHRS, YFSETQ. The V end was cut by 7 bases, the J end by 1 base, with 13 bases between.

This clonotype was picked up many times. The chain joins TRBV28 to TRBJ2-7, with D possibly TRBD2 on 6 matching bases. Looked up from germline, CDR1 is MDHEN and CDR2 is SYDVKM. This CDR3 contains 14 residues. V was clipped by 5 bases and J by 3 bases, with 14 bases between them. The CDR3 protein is CASSTEQGGYEQYV. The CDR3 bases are TGTGCCAGCAGTACTGAGCAGGGAGGCTACGAGCAGTACGTC.

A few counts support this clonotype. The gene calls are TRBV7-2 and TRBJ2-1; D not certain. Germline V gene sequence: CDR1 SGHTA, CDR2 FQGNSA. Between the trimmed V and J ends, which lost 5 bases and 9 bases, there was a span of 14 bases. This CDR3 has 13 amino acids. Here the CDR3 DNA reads TGTGCCAGCAGCCCCGGGCTCATTCTTGAGCAGTTCTTC. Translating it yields CASSPGLILEQFF.

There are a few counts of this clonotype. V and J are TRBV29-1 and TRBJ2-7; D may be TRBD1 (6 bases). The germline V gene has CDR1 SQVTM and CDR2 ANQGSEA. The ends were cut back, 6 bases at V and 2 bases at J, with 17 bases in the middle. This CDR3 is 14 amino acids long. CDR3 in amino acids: CSVTGLVPAYEQYV. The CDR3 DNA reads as TGCAGCGTAACAGGGTTAGTTCCAGCCTACGAGCAGTACGTC.